A selection of T cell receptor beta chains follows, all from one sample in a study of blood T cell repertoires in COVID-19. The method was immunoSEQ multiplex PCR; TCRdb's version includes in-frame clones alone and lacks a portion of them. This repertoire shows 100,000 to 150,000 clones, approximately 90% found once; its top ten account for more than 15%. Sequenced input: peripheral blood. The receptors derive from a man over 45 with active or convalescent COVID-19. CDR3s include the opening cysteine and the closing phenylalanine or tryptophan.

>TRBV18
CASSSDRAGEAFF
>TRBV10-1
CASSPGTGNGNQPQHF
>TRBV6-6
CASRTSGGVGTDTQYF
>TRBV30
CAWRPLGGGTEAFF
>TRBV11-2
CASSLDWNYGYTF
>TRBV11-2
CASSPKVLAGVETQYF
>TRBV5-1
CASSRTAGGNTGELFF
>TRBV28
CASGKQGEYNEQFF
>TRBV11-2
CASSLGTVRVGYEQYF
>TRBV29-1
CSVAPTGVNEKLFF
>TRBV7-2
CASTQGTGGPYGYTF
>TRBV3-1/TRBV3-2
CASSSQRSGVLNEQFF
>TRBV19
CASSARAGGTGELFF
>TRBV9
CASSVADTQYF